This TCR beta chain is drawn from a study of T-cell memory formation after mild COVID-19. TCRdb ran MiXCR on the 5' RACE reads and lists one entry per CDR3 protein. The sample holds around 420,000 distinct CDR3 sequences, roughly 26% seen once. This clonotype was found many times. V was pared by 5 bases and J by 2 bases, with 13 bases between. CDR1 is MNHEY, CDR2 SVGAGI, per germline. This CDR3 is built from 14 residues. The source of this sequence is an adult woman who had mild COVID-19 (a few samples of this study predate the infection). Cell type and time point are not known. Sequencing input: PBMCs or a T cell subset sorted from them (not recorded which). The rearrangement links TRBV6-5 to TRBJ2-7; D is perhaps TRBD1 (6 bases). The CDR3 sequence: CASSDRTAPYEQYF. The CDR3 nucleotides read TGTGCCAGCAGTGATCGGACAGCACCCTACGAGCAGTACTTC.